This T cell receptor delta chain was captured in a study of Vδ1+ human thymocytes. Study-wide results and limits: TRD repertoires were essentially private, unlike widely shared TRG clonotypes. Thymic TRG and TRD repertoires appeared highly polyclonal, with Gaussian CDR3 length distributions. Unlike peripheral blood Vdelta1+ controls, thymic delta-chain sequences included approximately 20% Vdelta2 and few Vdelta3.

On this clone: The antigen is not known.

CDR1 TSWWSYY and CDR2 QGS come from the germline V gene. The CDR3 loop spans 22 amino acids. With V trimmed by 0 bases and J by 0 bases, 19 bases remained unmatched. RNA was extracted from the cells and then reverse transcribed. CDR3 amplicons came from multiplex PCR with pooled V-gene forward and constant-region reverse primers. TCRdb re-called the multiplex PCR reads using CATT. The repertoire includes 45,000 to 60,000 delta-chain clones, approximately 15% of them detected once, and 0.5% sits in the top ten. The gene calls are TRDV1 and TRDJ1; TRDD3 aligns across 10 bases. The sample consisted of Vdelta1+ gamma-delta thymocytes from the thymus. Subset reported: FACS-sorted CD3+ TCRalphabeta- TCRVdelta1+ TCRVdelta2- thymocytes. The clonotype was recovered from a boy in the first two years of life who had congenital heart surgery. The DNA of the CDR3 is TGTGCTCTTGGGGAACTAGATCCTCGAAGGAGTTCGCTGGGGGATAACACCGATAAACTCATCTTT. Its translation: CALGELDPRRSSLGDNTDKLIF.